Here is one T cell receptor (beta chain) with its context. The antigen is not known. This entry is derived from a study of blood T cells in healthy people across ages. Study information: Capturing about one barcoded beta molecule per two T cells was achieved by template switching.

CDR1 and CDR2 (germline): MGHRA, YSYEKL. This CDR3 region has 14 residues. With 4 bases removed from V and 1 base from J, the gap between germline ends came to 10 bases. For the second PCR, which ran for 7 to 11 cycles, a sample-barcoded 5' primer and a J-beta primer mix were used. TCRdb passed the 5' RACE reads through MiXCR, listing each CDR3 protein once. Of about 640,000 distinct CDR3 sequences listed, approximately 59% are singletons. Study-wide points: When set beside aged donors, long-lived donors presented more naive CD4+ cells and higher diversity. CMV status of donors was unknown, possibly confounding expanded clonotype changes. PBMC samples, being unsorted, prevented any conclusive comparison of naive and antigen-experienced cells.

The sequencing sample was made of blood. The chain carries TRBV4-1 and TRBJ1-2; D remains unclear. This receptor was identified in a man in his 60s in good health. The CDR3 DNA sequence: TGCGCCAGCAGCCCCCTCAGCCTTAACTATGGCTACACCTTC. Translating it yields CASSPLSLNYGYTF.